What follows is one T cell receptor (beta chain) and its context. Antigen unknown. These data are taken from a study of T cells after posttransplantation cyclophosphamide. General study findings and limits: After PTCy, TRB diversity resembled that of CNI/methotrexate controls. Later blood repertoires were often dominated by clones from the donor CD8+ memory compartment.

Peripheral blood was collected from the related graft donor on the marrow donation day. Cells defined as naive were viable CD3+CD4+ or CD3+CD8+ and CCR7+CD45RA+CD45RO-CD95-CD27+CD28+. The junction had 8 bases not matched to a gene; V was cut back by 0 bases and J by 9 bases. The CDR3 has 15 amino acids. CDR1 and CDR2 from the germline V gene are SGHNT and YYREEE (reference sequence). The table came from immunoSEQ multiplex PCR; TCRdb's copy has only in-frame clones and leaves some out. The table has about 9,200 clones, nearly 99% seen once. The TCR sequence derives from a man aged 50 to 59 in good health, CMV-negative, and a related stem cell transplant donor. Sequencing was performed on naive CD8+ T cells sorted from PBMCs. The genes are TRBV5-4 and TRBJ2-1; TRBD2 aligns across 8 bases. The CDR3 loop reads CASSLAAGGVGEQFF. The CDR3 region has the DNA TGTGCCAGCAGCTTGGCGGCGGGAGGAGTCGGTGAGCAGTTCTTC.